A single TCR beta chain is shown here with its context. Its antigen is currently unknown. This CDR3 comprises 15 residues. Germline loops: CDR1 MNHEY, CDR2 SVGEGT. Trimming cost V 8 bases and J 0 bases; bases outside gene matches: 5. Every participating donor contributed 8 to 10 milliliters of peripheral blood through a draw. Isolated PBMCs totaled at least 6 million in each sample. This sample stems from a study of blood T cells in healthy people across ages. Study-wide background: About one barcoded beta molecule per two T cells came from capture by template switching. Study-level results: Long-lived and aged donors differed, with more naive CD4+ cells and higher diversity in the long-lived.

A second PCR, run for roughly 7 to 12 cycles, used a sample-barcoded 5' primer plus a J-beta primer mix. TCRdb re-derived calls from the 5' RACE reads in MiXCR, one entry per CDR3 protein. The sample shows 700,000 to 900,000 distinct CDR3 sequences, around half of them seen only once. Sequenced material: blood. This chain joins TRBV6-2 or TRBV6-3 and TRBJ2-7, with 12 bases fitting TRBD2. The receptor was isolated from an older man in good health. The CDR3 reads CASFGLAGLSYEQYF. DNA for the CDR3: TGTGCCAGCTTCGGACTAGCGGGACTCTCCTACGAGCAGTACTTC.